Presented here are 9 T cell receptor beta chains from one specimen sequenced in a study of T-cell reconstitution after alpha-beta-depleted transplantation in children. The authors prepared the TCRbeta library with unique molecular identifiers. Each CDR3 protein is one row after TCRdb ran MiXCR on the PCR reads. Of hundreds of thousands of distinct CDR3 sequences in the sample, roughly 14% were seen once. Source: PBMCs, taken before TCRalphabeta/CD19-depleted stem cell transplant. These receptors all stem from a girl aged 2-10 years with congenital amegakaryocytic thrombocytopenia, due to receive a stem cell transplant.

This clonotype was detected only a few times. The chain couples TRBV20-1 to TRBJ1-1; TRBD1 matches at 9 bases. The germline V gene encodes CDR1 DFQATT and CDR2 SNEGSKA (reference sequence). The CDR3 has 13 residues. Trimming removed 4 bases from V and 7 bases from J; junction bases left unmatched: 7. The CDR3 sequence is CSATRRQGVEAFF. CDR3 in DNA: TGCAGTGCTACCAGACGACAGGGGGTTGAAGCTTTCTTT.

With regard to this clonotype: Being one base from a much bigger clone, this may be a read error. This chain connects TRBV20-1 to TRBJ2-2; 7 bases line up with TRBD2. The CDR3 runs to 15 residues. CDR1 DFQATT and CDR2 SNEGSKA come from the germline V gene (reference sequence). In nucleotides, the CDR3 is TGCTGTGCTAGAGATCAGCGGGAGAACACCGGGGAGCTGTTTTTT. Its translation: CCARDQRENTGELFF.

The table lists this clonotype with a few counts. This rearrangement joins TRBV28 to TRBJ1-5; D not resolved. The CDR3 totals 15 residues. CDR1 MDHEN and CDR2 SYDVKM come from the germline V gene. Trimming left V 5 bases short and J 0 bases short, with 11 bases between. CDR3 nucleotides: TGTGCCAGCAGTCTTTCAGGACGTAGCAATCAGCCCCAGCATTTT. Encoded protein: CASSLSGRSNQPQHF.

The chain recombines TRBV7-9 with TRBJ2-1, with 9 bases aligning to TRBD2. The CDR3 extends over 15 amino acids. Losses at the gene ends were 5 bases for V and 8 bases for J; bases not matched to a gene: 10. Germline V gene sequence: CDR1 SEHNR, CDR2 FQNEAQ (reference sequence). CDR3 nucleotides: TGTGCCAGCAGCCCCCGCCTAGCGGGGCTTCATGAGCAGTTCTTC. Its translation: CASSPRLAGLHEQFF.

This clonotype was picked up many times. The chain uses TRBV29-1 and TRBJ2-7; 8 bases are a match to TRBD2. The germline gives CDR1 SQVTM, CDR2 ANQGSEA. Germline trimming cut 2 bases from V and 2 bases from J; bases unmatched to any gene: 8. The CDR3 spans 15 residues. Here the CDR3 DNA reads TGCAGCGTTGAAACGGTGCGGGAGGCAGCCTACGAGCAGTACTTC. It encodes CSVETVREAAYEQYF.

This sequence joins TRBV5-1 and TRBJ2-3, with TRBD1 matching 11 bases. This CDR3 region has 17 residues. The V segment lost 4 bases and the J segment 1 base; nucleotides outside the gene matches: 8. Germline V gives CDR1 SGHRS, CDR2 YFSETQ. This chain's CDR3 is CASSPGQGVRGTDTQYF. For the CDR3, the DNA is TGCGCCAGCAGCCCGGGACAGGGGGTCCGCGGCACAGATACGCAGTATTTT.

Ten or more counts support this clonotype. The chain joins TRBV7-2 to TRBJ2-7; D may be TRBD1 or TRBD2 (5 bases each). The V end lost 5 bases, the J end lost 3 bases, and 17 bases lay between the germline ends. The V gene's germline CDR1 is SGHTA and CDR2 FQGNSA. This CDR3 comprises 15 residues. CDR3 nucleotides: TGTGCCAGCAGCGCAAGAGAGGGGACGATCTACGAGCAGTACTTC. Amino acid sequence: CASSAREGTIYEQYF.

At least ten counts were recorded for this clonotype. The chain is built from TRBV18 and TRBJ2-5; D is ambiguous. The length of the CDR3 is 11 residues. Trimming left V 6 bases short and J 7 bases short, with 9 bases between. The germline V gene has CDR1 KGHSH and CDR2 LQKENI. This CDR3 is CASSHFGTQYF. Written as DNA, the CDR3 is TGTGCCAGCTCCCATTTCGGGACCCAGTACTTC.

This clonotype appeared many times. The J gene is TRBJ2-7, the V gene TRBV20-1, with 9 nucleotides matching TRBD1. CDR1 DFQATT and CDR2 SNEGSKA come from the germline V gene (reference sequence). V lost 6 bases to trimming and J lost 9 bases; unmatched junction nucleotides: 12. The CDR3 has 13 residues. The CDR3 nucleotides read TGCAGTGCGCGAGGACAGGGGCAAGGGTGGCAGTACTTC. This encodes CSARGQGQGWQYF.